These 7 T cell receptor beta chains originate from one sample sequenced in a study of CD4 T cells in relation to SARS-CoV-2 and coronaviruses. The protocol was immunoSEQ multiplex PCR, while the TCRdb copy is restricted to in-frame clones and leaves out a portion. The sample consists of around 30,000 clones, roughly four fifths of them appearing once. For these TCRs, the target antigens are not known. Sequenced: memory CD4+ T cells from PBMCs, cultured in vitro. The receptors were sampled from an adult with COVID-19.

The CDR3 DNA follows: TGTGCCAGCAGCCGGGACAGGCAACAAGAGACCCAGTACTTC. It codes for CASSRDRQQETQYF. The V gene is TRBV7-7, the J gene TRBJ2-5, with 8 nucleotides matching TRBD1. This CDR3 is 14 amino acids long. Trimming at V came to 5 bases and at J to 2 bases, leaving 4 bases not matched to a gene. Germline CDR1 reads SSHAT; CDR2 reads FNYEAQ (reference sequence).

The chain has TRBV7-9 and TRBJ2-5; 8 bases line up with TRBD1. V lost 2 bases, J lost 5 bases, and 10 bases stayed unmatched. The CDR3 covers 16 residues. Germline V gives CDR1 SEHNR, CDR2 FQNEAQ (reference sequence). The CDR3: CASSLITGGIGETQYF. DNA of the CDR3: TGTGCCAGCAGCTTAATAACAGGGGGGATTGGCGAGACCCAGTACTTC.

The V call is TRBV4-2, the J call TRBJ2-1; D gene uncertain. Trimming pared 0 bases from V and 9 bases from J, leaving 9 bases between. The CDR3 is 13 amino acids. Germline V lookup: CDR1 LGHNA, CDR2 YNFKEQ. The CDR3 here is CASSQDWAGEQFF. The CDR3 coding sequence is TGTGCCAGCAGCCAAGATTGGGCAGGTGAGCAGTTCTTC.

Only a few counts were recorded for this clone. V is TRBV5-1 and J is TRBJ1-1; D is unclear. Per the germline V gene, CDR1 is SGHRS and CDR2 is YFSETQ. Deletions cut 0 bases from V and 4 bases from J, with 10 bases between. This CDR3 is built from 14 residues. The CDR3: CASSLGGSATEAFF. CDR3 in DNA: TGCGCCAGCAGCTTGGGGGGTTCGGCCACTGAAGCTTTCTTT.

The count of this clone is one. The V and J genes are TRBV6-2 or TRBV6-3 and TRBJ2-1; D might be TRBD1 (6 bases). V lost 5 bases to trimming and J lost 12 bases, with 20 bases between them. CDR3 length: 14 residues. Germline V gene lookup returns CDR1 MNHEY and CDR2 SVGEGT. CDR3 amino acids: CASSSGTPLQGQFF. CDR3 nucleotide sequence: TGTGCCAGCAGTAGTGGGACACCCTTACAGGGGCAGTTCTTC.

This clone turned up a few times. J is TRBJ2-1 and V is TRBV7-3, with 11 bases aligning to TRBD2. Germline CDR1 SGHTA, CDR2 FQGTGA. The V gene end was trimmed by 2 bases and the J gene end by 7 bases; junction bases not matched to a gene: 4. The length of the CDR3 is 15 residues. The CDR3 is CASSLGTSGSNEQFF. Here the CDR3 DNA reads TGTGCCAGCAGCTTAGGCACTAGCGGGAGTAATGAGCAGTTCTTC.

This clone was counted between two and nine times. The chain employs TRBV12-3 or TRBV12-4 and TRBJ1-5; D is undetermined. The CDR3 covers 13 residues. Between the trimmed V and J ends, which lost 10 bases and 7 bases, there was a span of 17 bases. The CDR3 here is CATARRQAQPQHF. The CDR3 DNA is TGTGCCACAGCTAGGAGACAAGCGCAGCCCCAGCATTTT.